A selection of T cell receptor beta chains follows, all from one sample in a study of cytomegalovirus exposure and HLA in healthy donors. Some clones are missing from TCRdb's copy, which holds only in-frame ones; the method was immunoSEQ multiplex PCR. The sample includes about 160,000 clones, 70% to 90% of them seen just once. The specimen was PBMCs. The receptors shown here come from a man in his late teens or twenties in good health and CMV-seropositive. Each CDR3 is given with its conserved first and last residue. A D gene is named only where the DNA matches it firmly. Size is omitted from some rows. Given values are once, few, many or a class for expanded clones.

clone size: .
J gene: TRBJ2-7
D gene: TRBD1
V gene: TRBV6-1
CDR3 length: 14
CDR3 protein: CASSGQGFSYEQYF
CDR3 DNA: TGTGCCAGCTCGGGACAGGGATTTAGCTACGAGCAGTACTTC

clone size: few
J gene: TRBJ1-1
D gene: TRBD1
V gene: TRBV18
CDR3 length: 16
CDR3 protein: CASSPGQGEFNTEAFF
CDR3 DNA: TGTGCCAGCTCACCGGGACAGGGGGAGTTCAACACTGAAGCTTTCTTT

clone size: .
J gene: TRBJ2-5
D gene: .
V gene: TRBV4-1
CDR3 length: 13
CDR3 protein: CASSRGVGETQYF
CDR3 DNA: TGCGCCAGCAGCCGGGGGGTCGGGGAGACCCAGTACTTC

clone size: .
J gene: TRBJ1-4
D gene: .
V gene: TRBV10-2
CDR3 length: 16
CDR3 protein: CASSDVVWGANEKLFF
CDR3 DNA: TGCGCCAGCAGTGATGTTGTTTGGGGGGCTAATGAAAAACTGTTTTTT

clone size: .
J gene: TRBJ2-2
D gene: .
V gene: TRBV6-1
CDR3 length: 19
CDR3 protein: CASSEAGWIGGLKTGELFF
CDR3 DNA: TGTGCCAGCAGTGAAGCAGGATGGATAGGGGGACTAAAAACCGGGGAGCTGTTTTTT

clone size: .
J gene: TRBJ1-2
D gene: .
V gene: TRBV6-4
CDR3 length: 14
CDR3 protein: CASSDSNRSYGYTF
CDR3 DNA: TGTGCCAGCAGTGACTCAAACAGGTCCTATGGCTACACCTTC

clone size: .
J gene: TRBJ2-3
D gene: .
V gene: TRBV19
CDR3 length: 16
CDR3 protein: CASSILLGGVTDTQYF
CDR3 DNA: TGTGCCAGTAGTATTTTACTAGGGGGTGTCACAGATACGCAGTATTTT

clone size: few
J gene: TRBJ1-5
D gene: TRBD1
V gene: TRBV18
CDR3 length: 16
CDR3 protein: CASSQGTGPPNQPQHF
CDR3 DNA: TGTGCCAGCTCACAGGGGACAGGGCCCCCCAATCAGCCCCAGCATTTT

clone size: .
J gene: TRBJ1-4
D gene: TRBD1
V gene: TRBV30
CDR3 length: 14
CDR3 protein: CAWSVDRGVGKLFF
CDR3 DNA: TGTGCCTGGAGTGTGGACAGGGGAGTAGGAAAACTGTTTTTT

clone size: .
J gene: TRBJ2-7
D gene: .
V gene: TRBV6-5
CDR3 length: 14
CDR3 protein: CASRVTGNSYEQYF
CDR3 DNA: TGTGCCAGCAGGGTGACAGGCAACTCCTACGAGCAGTACTTC

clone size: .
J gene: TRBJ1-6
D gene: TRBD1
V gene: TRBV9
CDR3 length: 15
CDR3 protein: CASSGETTGRLPLHF
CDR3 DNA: TGTGCCAGCAGCGGAGAGACGACAGGGCGGTTACCCCTCCACTTT

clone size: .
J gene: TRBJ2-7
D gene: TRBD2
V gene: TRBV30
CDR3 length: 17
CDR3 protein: CAWTDFSGGLGGYEQYF
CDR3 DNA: TGTGCCTGGACTGACTTTAGCGGGGGGCTTGGCGGGTACGAGCAGTACTTC

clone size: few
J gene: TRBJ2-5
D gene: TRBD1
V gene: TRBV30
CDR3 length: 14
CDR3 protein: CAWNPGQSQETQYF
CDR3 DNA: TGTGCCTGGAACCCGGGACAGTCCCAAGAGACCCAGTACTTC

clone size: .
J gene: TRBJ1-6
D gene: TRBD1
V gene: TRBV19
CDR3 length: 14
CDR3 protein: CASSPQGAISPLHF
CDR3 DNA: TGTGCCAGTAGTCCTCAGGGGGCAATCTCACCCCTCCACTTT

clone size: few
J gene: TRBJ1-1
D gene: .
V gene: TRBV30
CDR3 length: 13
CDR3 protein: CAWMVGGNTEAFF
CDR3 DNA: TGTGCCTGGATGGTGGGGGGGAACACTGAAGCTTTCTTT

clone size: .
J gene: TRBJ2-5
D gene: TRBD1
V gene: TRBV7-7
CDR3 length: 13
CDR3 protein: CASSSDRGETQYF
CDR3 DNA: TGTGCCAGCAGCTCAGACAGGGGAGAGACCCAGTACTTC

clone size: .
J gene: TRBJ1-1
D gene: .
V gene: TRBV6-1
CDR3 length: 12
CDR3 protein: CASTGVGAEAFF
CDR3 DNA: TGTGCCAGCACAGGGGTCGGTGCTGAAGCTTTCTTT

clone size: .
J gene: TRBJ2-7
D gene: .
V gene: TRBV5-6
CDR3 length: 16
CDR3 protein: CASSLDRGRDTYEQYF
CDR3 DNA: TGTGCCAGCAGCTTGGATCGCGGCAGGGATACTTACGAGCAGTACTTC

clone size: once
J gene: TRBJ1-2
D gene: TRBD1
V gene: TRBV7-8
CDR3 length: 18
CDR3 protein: CASSFDPGQGGPPSGYTF
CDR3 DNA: TGTGCCAGCAGCTTCGACCCGGGACAGGGAGGGCCGCCTTCTGGCTACACCTTC

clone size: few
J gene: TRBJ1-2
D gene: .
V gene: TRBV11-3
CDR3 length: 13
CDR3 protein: CASSLGQNYGYTF
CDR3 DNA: TGTGCCAGCAGCTTAGGACAGAACTATGGCTACACCTTC

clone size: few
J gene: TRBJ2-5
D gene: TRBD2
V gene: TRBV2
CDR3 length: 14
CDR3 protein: CASSDLRGRETQYF
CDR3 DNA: TGTGCCAGCAGTGATCTGCGGGGGAGGGAGACCCAGTACTTC

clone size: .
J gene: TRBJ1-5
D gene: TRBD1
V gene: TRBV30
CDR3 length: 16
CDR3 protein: CAWSGPGQGSNQPQHF
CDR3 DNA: TGTGCCTGGAGCGGGCCGGGACAGGGAAGCAATCAGCCCCAGCATTTT

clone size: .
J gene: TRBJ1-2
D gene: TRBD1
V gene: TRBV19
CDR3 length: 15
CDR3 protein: CASSSGRQGNYGYTF
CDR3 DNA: TGTGCCAGTAGTAGTGGTAGACAGGGGAACTATGGCTACACCTTC

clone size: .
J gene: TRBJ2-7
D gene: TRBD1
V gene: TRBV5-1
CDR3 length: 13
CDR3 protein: CASSGTDPYEQYF
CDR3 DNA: TGCGCCAGCAGCGGGACAGATCCCTACGAGCAGTACTTC

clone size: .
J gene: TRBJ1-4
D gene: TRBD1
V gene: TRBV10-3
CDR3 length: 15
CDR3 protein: CAISESRGTAEKLFF
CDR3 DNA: TGTGCCATCAGTGAGTCCAGGGGGACCGCGGAAAAACTGTTTTTT

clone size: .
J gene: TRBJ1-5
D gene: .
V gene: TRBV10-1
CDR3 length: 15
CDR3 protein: CASQAGRYSNQPQHF
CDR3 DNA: TGCGCCAGCCAGGCAGGGCGGTATAGCAATCAGCCCCAGCATTTT

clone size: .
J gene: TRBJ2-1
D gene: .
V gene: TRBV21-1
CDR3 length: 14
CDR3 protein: CARPPAGGLNEQFF
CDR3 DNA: TGTGCCCGACCCCCAGCGGGGGGGCTAAATGAGCAGTTCTTC

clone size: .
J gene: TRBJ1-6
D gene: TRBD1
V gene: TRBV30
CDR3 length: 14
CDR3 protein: CAWSGGQVNSPLHF
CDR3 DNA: TGTGCCTGGAGTGGTGGACAGGTCAATTCACCCCTCCACTTT

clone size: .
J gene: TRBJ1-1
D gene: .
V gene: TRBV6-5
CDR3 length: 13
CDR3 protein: CASNKGGSTEAFF
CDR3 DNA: TGTGCCAGCAATAAAGGCGGGAGCACTGAAGCTTTCTTT

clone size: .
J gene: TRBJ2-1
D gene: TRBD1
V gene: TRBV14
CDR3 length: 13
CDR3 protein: CASSQTGVVEQFF
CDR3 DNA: TGTGCCAGCAGCCAAACAGGGGTTGTTGAGCAGTTCTTC

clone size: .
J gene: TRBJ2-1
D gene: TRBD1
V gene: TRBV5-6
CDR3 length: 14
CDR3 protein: CASSLYRGWNEQFF
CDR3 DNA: TGTGCCAGCAGCTTGTACAGGGGCTGGAATGAGCAGTTCTTC

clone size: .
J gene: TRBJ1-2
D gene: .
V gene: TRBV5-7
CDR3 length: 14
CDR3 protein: CASSLNQRGYGYTF
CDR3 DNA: TGTGCCAGCAGCCTCAACCAACGGGGCTATGGCTACACCTTC

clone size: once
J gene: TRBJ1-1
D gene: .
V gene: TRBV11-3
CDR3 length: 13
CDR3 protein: CASKRAWDTEAFF
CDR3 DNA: TGTGCCAGCAAGAGGGCTTGGGACACTGAAGCTTTCTTT

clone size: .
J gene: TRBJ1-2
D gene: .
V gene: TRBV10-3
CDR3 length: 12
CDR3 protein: CAISREGYGYTF
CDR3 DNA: TGTGCCATCAGCCGAGAGGGATATGGCTACACCTTC

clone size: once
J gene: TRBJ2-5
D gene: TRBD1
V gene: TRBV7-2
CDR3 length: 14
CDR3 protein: CASSLPGQKETQYF
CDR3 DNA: TGTGCCAGCAGCTTACCGGGACAGAAAGAGACCCAGTACTTC

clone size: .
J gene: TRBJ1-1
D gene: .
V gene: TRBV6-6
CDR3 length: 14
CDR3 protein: CASSIPELNTEAFF
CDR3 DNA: TGTGCCAGCAGTATACCCGAGCTGAACACTGAAGCTTTCTTT

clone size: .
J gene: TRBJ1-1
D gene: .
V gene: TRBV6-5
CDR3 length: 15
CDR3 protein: CASSYPKGEATEAFF
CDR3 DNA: TGTGCCAGCAGTTACCCGAAAGGGGAGGCTACTGAAGCTTTCTTT

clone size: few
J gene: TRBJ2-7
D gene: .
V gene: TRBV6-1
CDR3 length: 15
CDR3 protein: CASSDRGGPSYEQYF
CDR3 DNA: TGTGCCAGCAGTGATAGGGGAGGACCATCCTACGAGCAGTACTTC

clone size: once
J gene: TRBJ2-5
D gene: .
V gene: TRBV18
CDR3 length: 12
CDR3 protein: CASSPVQETQYF
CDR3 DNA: TGTGCCAGCTCACCAGTACAAGAGACCCAGTACTTC

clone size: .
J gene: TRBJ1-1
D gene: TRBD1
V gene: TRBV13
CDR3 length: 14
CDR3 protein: CASSWTGGQPEAFF
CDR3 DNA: TGTGCCAGCAGCTGGACAGGGGGCCAACCTGAAGCTTTCTTT

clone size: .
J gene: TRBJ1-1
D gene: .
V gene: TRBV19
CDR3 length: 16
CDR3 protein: CASSPRRQFMNTEAFF
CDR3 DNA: TGTGCCAGTAGCCCCCGTCGACAGTTTATGAACACTGAAGCTTTCTTT

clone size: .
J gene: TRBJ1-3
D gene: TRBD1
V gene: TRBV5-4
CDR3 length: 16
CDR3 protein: CASSFMGQSSGNTIYF
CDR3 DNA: TGTGCCAGCAGCTTTATGGGACAGAGCTCTGGAAACACCATATATTTT

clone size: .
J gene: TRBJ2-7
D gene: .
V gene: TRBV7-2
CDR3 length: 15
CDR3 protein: CASSLEWPSPYEQYF
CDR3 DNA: TGTGCCAGCAGCTTAGAGTGGCCCTCACCCTACGAGCAGTACTTC

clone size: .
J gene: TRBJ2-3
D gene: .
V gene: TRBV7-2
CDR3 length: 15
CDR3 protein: CASRPSGGQTDTQYF
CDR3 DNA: TGTGCCAGCAGACCCTCCGGGGGGCAGACAGATACGCAGTATTTT

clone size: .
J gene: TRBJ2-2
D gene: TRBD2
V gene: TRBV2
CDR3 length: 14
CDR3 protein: CASNLAGDTGELFF
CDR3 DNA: TGTGCCAGCAATCTAGCGGGGGATACCGGGGAGCTGTTTTTT

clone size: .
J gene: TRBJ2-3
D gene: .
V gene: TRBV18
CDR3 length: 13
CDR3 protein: CASSPPSTDTQYF
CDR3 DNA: TGTGCCAGCTCACCACCTTCTACAGATACGCAGTATTTT